This is a list of T cell receptor beta chains from one sample in a study of OX40 agonist ivuxolimab in advanced cancers. TCRdb's table, derived via immunoSEQ multiplex PCR, lists solely in-frame clones and lacks some. Among 36,000 or so clones, around 89% were seen once, and the ten largest hold less than 5%. The input for sequencing was CD4+ or CD8+ T cells sorted from blood, taken in a trial of the OX40 agonist ivuxolimab. The source of these receptors is an adult with an advanced solid tumor such as melanoma, head and neck, liver or kidney cancer. CDR3s include the opening cysteine and the closing phenylalanine or tryptophan. The D gene is left open where the match is weak. The listing skips clone size in some rows; elsewhere it reads once, few, many or a size class.

size: .
D: .
V: TRBV11-2
J: TRBJ2-1
CDR3: CASSLGTAKQFF
DNA: TGTGCCAGCAGCTTAGGAACGGCAAAGCAGTTCTTC

size: .
D: .
V: TRBV5-5
J: TRBJ2-2
CDR3: CASSTQNTGELFF
DNA: TGTGCCAGCAGCACCCAGAATACCGGGGAGCTGTTTTTT

size: .
D: TRBD1
V: TRBV11-1
J: TRBJ2-7
CDR3: CASSFQSTGEFPYEQYF
DNA: TGTGCCAGCAGCTTCCAGAGCACAGGGGAATTCCCCTACGAGCAGTACTTC

size: .
D: TRBD2
V: TRBV4-1
J: TRBJ2-1
CDR3: CASSRPGVVAGGNEQFF
DNA: TGCGCCAGCAGCCGCCCCGGGGTGGTAGCGGGGGGTAATGAGCAGTTCTTC

size: once
D: .
V: TRBV11-3
J: TRBJ2-6
CDR3: CASSLGGSGANVLTF
DNA: TGTGCCAGCAGCCTTGGGGGCTCTGGGGCCAACGTCCTGACTTTC

size: .
D: TRBD1
V: TRBV28
J: TRBJ2-7
CDR3: CASSLGGTGAQYF
DNA: TGTGCCAGCAGTCTAGGAGGGACAGGGGCGCAGTACTTC

size: .
D: TRBD1
V: TRBV6-5
J: TRBJ2-7
CDR3: CASRGTESSYEQYF
DNA: TGTGCCAGCAGAGGGACAGAGAGCTCCTACGAGCAGTACTTC

size: .
D: TRBD2
V: TRBV28
J: TRBJ2-5
CDR3: CASSLGGGPREQYF
DNA: TGTGCCAGCAGTTTGGGCGGGGGGCCTAGAGAGCAGTACTTC

size: .
D: TRBD2
V: TRBV9
J: TRBJ2-5
CDR3: CASSPRLAGEETQYF
DNA: TGTGCCAGCAGCCCTCGACTAGCGGGAGAAGAGACCCAGTACTTC

size: .
D: TRBD2
V: TRBV10-3
J: TRBJ2-2
CDR3: CAISGGIWASGSFSGELFF
DNA: TGTGCCATCAGTGGGGGCATTTGGGCTAGCGGGAGTTTCAGCGGGGAGCTGTTTTTT

size: .
D: .
V: TRBV18
J: TRBJ2-2
CDR3: CASSPQWQAELFF
DNA: TGTGCCAGCTCACCACAGTGGCAGGCGGAGCTGTTTTTT

size: .
D: TRBD1
V: TRBV28
J: TRBJ2-7
CDR3: CASRPRTGLQEQYF
DNA: TGTGCCAGCAGACCCCGGACAGGGTTGCAGGAGCAGTACTTC

size: .
D: .
V: TRBV5-1
J: TRBJ1-4
CDR3: CASSSGTSETSRFF
DNA: TGCGCCAGCAGCTCGGGGACATCGGAGACATCGCGGTTTTTT

size: .
D: .
V: TRBV5-1
J: TRBJ2-1
CDR3: CASSLGPLGDNEQFF
DNA: TGCGCCAGCAGCTTAGGCCCTTTAGGGGATAATGAGCAGTTCTTC

size: .
D: .
V: TRBV18
J: TRBJ2-6
CDR3: CASSRTWSGANVLTF
DNA: TGTGCCAGCTCACGAACTTGGTCCGGGGCCAACGTCCTGACTTTC

size: .
D: TRBD2
V: TRBV10-1
J: TRBJ2-7
CDR3: CASSEFTSGSDEQYF
DNA: TGCGCCAGCAGTGAGTTCACTAGCGGGAGTGACGAGCAGTACTTC

size: .
D: TRBD2
V: TRBV5-1
J: TRBJ2-7
CDR3: CASSLEGGRSSGSRNEQYF
DNA: TGCGCCAGCAGCTTGGAGGGTGGACGATCTAGCGGGAGTAGAAACGAGCAGTACTTC

size: .
D: .
V: TRBV11-2
J: TRBJ2-5
CDR3: CASSRNRATETQYF
DNA: TGTGCCAGCAGCCGTAACAGGGCTACAGAGACCCAGTACTTC

size: few
D: TRBD2
V: TRBV2
J: TRBJ2-5
CDR3: CASRRTSGNQETQYF
DNA: TGTGCCAGCAGACGGACTAGCGGGAACCAAGAGACCCAGTACTTC

size: .
D: TRBD2
V: TRBV9
J: TRBJ2-3
CDR3: CASSTRTSGADTQYF
DNA: TGTGCCAGCAGCACGCGGACTAGCGGGGCAGATACGCAGTATTTT

size: .
D: .
V: TRBV12-5
J: TRBJ1-1
CDR3: CASKGGGVAFF
DNA: TGTGCTAGCAAAGGGGGTGGTGTAGCTTTCTTT

size: .
D: TRBD1
V: TRBV28
J: TRBJ1-5
CDR3: CASSLDAGGQPQHF
DNA: TGTGCCAGCAGTTTAGATGCAGGGGGCCAGCCCCAGCATTTT

size: .
D: .
V: TRBV6-5
J: TRBJ1-6
CDR3: CASSYIQLNSPLHF
DNA: TGTGCCAGCAGTTACATCCAGTTGAATTCACCCCTCCACTTT

size: .
D: .
V: TRBV6-5
J: TRBJ1-1
CDR3: CASRGIYTGNTEAFF
DNA: TGTGCCAGCAGGGGGATCTACACGGGAAACACTGAAGCTTTCTTT

size: once
D: .
V: TRBV28
J: TRBJ2-6
CDR3: CASSRSGANVLTF
DNA: TGTGCCAGCAGTCGGTCTGGGGCCAACGTCCTGACTTTC

size: .
D: .
V: TRBV7-9
J: TRBJ1-1
CDR3: CASSSSGNTEAFF
DNA: TGTGCCAGCAGCTCTTCAGGAAACACTGAAGCTTTCTTT

size: .
D: .
V: TRBV28
J: TRBJ2-7
CDR3: CASSLSETYEQYF
DNA: TGTGCCAGCAGTTTATCAGAAACCTACGAGCAGTACTTC

size: .
D: TRBD1
V: TRBV10-3
J: TRBJ2-5
CDR3: CAISESKTDTTGQKETQYF
DNA: TGTGCCATCAGTGAGTCTAAAACGGACACGACGGGACAGAAAGAGACCCAGTACTTC

size: .
D: .
V: TRBV27
J: TRBJ2-7
CDR3: CASSSSRVVSYEQYF
DNA: TGTGCCAGCAGTTCTAGCCGGGTAGTCTCCTACGAGCAGTACTTC

size: .
D: TRBD2
V: TRBV19
J: TRBJ2-1
CDR3: CASSPRSSGRFGNEQFF
DNA: TGTGCCAGTAGTCCCCGGAGTAGCGGGAGGTTCGGGAATGAGCAGTTCTTC

size: .
D: TRBD2
V: TRBV7-8
J: TRBJ2-1
CDR3: CASSPPRLAGRDNEQFF
DNA: TGTGCCAGCAGCCCGCCGAGACTAGCGGGCAGGGACAATGAGCAGTTCTTC

size: .
D: TRBD1
V: TRBV11-2
J: TRBJ2-3
CDR3: CASSSTGAASTDTQYF
DNA: TGTGCCAGCAGCTCGACAGGGGCCGCTAGCACAGATACGCAGTATTTT

size: .
D: TRBD2
V: TRBV10-3
J: TRBJ2-3
CDR3: CAISEGLAGDLDTQYF
DNA: TGTGCCATCAGTGAGGGACTAGCGGGAGATTTAGATACGCAGTATTTT

size: .
D: TRBD1
V: TRBV7-3
J: TRBJ2-2
CDR3: CASSPQGHTGELFF
DNA: TGTGCCAGCAGCCCACAGGGGCACACCGGGGAGCTGTTTTTT

size: .
D: TRBD1
V: TRBV2
J: TRBJ1-1
CDR3: CASFPRTGPLRAFF
DNA: TGTGCCAGCTTCCCTAGGACAGGGCCTTTGAGAGCTTTCTTT

size: .
D: .
V: TRBV6-6
J: TRBJ2-2
CDR3: CASSPHLGGTGELFF
DNA: TGTGCCAGCAGTCCCCACTTAGGGGGCACCGGGGAGCTGTTTTTT

size: .
D: .
V: TRBV30
J: TRBJ1-6
CDR3: CAWSGQLSYNSPLHF
DNA: TGTGCCTGGAGTGGGCAGCTCTCCTATAATTCACCCCTCCACTTT

size: .
D: .
V: TRBV6-1
J: TRBJ2-7
CDR3: CASSLYGAEQYF
DNA: TGTGCCAGCAGCCTCTACGGGGCTGAGCAGTACTTC

size: .
D: .
V: TRBV19
J: TRBJ2-5
CDR3: CATGRGGRLQETQYF
DNA: TGTGCCACAGGCCGCGGCGGGCGGTTACAAGAGACCCAGTACTTC

size: once
D: .
V: TRBV28
J: TRBJ2-7
CDR3: CASSSLRQARYEQYF
DNA: TGTGCCAGCAGCTCCCTACGACAGGCCCGCTACGAGCAGTACTTC

size: .
D: TRBD1
V: TRBV7-3
J: TRBJ2-2
CDR3: CASGRDRDNTGELFF
DNA: TGTGCCAGCGGACGGGACAGGGATAACACCGGGGAGCTGTTTTTT

size: .
D: TRBD2
V: TRBV6-6
J: TRBJ2-1
CDR3: CASILSGRGNNEQFF
DNA: TGTGCCAGCATACTGAGCGGGAGGGGCAACAATGAGCAGTTCTTC

size: .
D: .
V: TRBV2
J: TRBJ1-3
CDR3: CASSDYYTIYF
DNA: TGTGCCAGCAGCGATTACTACACCATATATTTT

size: .
D: TRBD2
V: TRBV2
J: TRBJ2-1
CDR3: CASRRILGGTYVNEQFF
DNA: TGTGCCAGCAGAAGAATCCTCGGGGGGACCTACGTCAATGAGCAGTTCTTC

size: .
D: .
V: TRBV5-1
J: TRBJ2-7
CDR3: CASSLGPGANSYEQYF
DNA: TGCGCCAGCAGCTTGGGACCAGGGGCTAACTCCTACGAGCAGTACTTC

size: .
D: TRBD2
V: TRBV10-1
J: TRBJ2-3
CDR3: CASSHLAGRDTDTQYF
DNA: TGCGCCAGCAGTCACCTAGCGGGACGGGACACAGATACGCAGTATTTT

size: once
D: TRBD2
V: TRBV2
J: TRBJ2-1
CDR3: CASQIAGGYNEQFF
DNA: TGTGCCAGCCAGATAGCGGGAGGATACAATGAGCAGTTCTTC

size: .
D: .
V: TRBV6-5
J: TRBJ1-5
CDR3: CASSYSRGLNQPQHF
DNA: TGTGCCAGCAGTTACTCTCGAGGCCTCAATCAGCCCCAGCATTTT

size: few
D: .
V: TRBV5-1
J: TRBJ2-7
CDR3: CASSLVVQPYEQYF
DNA: TGCGCCAGCAGCTTGGTCGTCCAGCCCTACGAGCAGTACTTC

size: once
D: .
V: TRBV27
J: TRBJ2-7
CDR3: CASSPRESYEQYF
DNA: TGTGCCAGCAGTCCCCGTGAGTCCTACGAGCAGTACTTC

size: .
D: .
V: TRBV30
J: TRBJ1-2
CDR3: CAWSRTHQRLYGYTF
DNA: TGTGCCTGGAGTCGGACACATCAGAGGCTCTATGGCTACACCTTC

size: .
D: TRBD1
V: TRBV5-1
J: TRBJ2-7
CDR3: CASSTGQGPYEQYF
DNA: TGCGCCAGCAGCACCGGACAGGGTCCCTACGAGCAGTACTTC

size: once
D: TRBD2
V: TRBV5-4
J: TRBJ2-1
CDR3: CASSAEPGGGYNEQFF
DNA: TGTGCCAGCAGCGCCGAGCCTGGCGGGGGGTACAATGAGCAGTTCTTC